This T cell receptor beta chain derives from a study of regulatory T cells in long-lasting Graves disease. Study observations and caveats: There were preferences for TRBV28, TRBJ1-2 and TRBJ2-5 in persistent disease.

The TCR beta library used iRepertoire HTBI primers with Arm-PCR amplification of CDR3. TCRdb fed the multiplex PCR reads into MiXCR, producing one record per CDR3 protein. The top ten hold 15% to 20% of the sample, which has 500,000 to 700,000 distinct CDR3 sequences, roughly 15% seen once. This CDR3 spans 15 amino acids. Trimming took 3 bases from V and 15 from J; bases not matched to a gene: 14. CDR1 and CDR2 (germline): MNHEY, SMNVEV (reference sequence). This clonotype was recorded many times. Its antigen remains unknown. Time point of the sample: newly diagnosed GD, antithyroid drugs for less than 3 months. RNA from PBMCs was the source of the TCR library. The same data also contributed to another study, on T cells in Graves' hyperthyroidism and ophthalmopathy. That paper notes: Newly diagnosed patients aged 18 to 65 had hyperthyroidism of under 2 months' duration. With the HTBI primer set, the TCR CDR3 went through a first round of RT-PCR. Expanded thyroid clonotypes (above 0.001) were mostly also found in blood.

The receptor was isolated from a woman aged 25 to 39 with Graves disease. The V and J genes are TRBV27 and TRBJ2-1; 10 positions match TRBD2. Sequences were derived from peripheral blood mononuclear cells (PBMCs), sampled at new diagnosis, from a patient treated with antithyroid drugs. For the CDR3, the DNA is TGTGCCAGCAGTTTCTCTCTAGCGGGAGCTAGCCCCTTGTTCTTC. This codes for CASSFSLAGASPLFF.